Below, 15 T cell receptor beta chains from the same sample are listed, as sequenced in a study of T cells after yellow fever vaccination. TCRdb re-analysed the 5' RACE reads in MiXCR, keeping a single row per CDR3 protein. The top ten hold around 3.2% of the sample, which has 300,000 to 400,000 distinct CDR3 sequences, around 10% seen once. The sample here was CD4+ T cells sorted from PBMCs, taken 45 days after the yellow fever booster vaccination. These receptors all come from a man aged 18 to 35 who received the YFV17D yellow fever vaccine.

This clonotype has a count of ten or more. The chain links TRBV11-2 to TRBJ2-1, with TRBD2 matching over 7 bases. V lost 5 bases to trimming and J lost 4 bases; unmatched junction nucleotides: 11. Germline V gene data show CDR1 as SGHAT and CDR2 as FQNNGV. CDR3 length: 16 amino acids. CDR3 protein: CASSPIRGEPYNEQFF. The CDR3, as DNA: TGTGCCAGCAGCCCAATCCGGGGGGAACCTTACAATGAGCAGTTCTTC.

V usage is TRBV5-6 and J usage is TRBJ2-7; D is unresolved. Looked up from germline, CDR1 is SGHDT and CDR2 is YYEEEE. The V and J ends lost 4 bases and 3 bases respectively, with 14 bases between them. The CDR3 loop spans 14 amino acids. CDR3 in amino acids: CASSRVVRDYEQYF. The DNA for the CDR3 is TGTGCCAGCAGCCGAGTAGTACGTGACTACGAGCAGTACTTC.

The table lists this clonotype with many counts. This chain joins TRBV5-1 and TRBJ2-7; TRBD2 is a possible D gene (5 bases). The CDR3 runs to 14 residues. The V and J ends lost 0 bases and 0 bases respectively, with 7 bases between them. Germline V gene lookup returns CDR1 SGHRS and CDR2 YFSETQ. The CDR3 sequence is CASSLGESSYEQYF. The CDR3 DNA sequence: TGCGCCAGCAGCTTGGGGGAGAGCTCCTACGAGCAGTACTTC.

This clonotype has just a few counts. The chain carries TRBV20-1 and TRBJ1-6, with 9 bases fitting TRBD1. The germline gives CDR1 DFQATT, CDR2 SNEGSKA (reference sequence). Trimming cost V 2 bases and J 12 bases; bases outside gene matches: 14. The CDR3 is made up of 16 amino acids. The CDR3 coding sequence is TGCAGTGCTAGAAACACCAGGACAGGGGAGTGGGGACCCCTCCACTTT. It translates to CSARNTRTGEWGPLHF.

This clonotype has only a few counts. This chain uses TRBV6-6 with TRBJ2-2, with D unclear. Germline CDR1 reads MNHNY; CDR2 reads SVGAGI (reference sequence). The CDR3 contains 13 residues. The V end was cut by 7 bases, the J end by 3 bases, with 9 bases between. CDR3 DNA: TGTGCCAGCACGGACCGATACACCGGGGAGCTGTTTTTT. Protein sequence: CASTDRYTGELFF.

Only a few counts were recorded for this clonotype. The chain uses TRBV5-1 and TRBJ2-5; TRBD1 is a possible D gene (6 bases). The germline V gene encodes CDR1 SGHRS and CDR2 YFSETQ. This CDR3 contains 15 residues. Trimming took 2 bases from V and 2 from J, leaving 13 bases between them. The CDR3 here is CASSLNRVWQETQYF. As DNA, the CDR3 is TGCGCCAGCAGCTTAAACAGGGTCTGGCAAGAGACCCAGTACTTC. Combining the CDR3 with reference TRBV5-1 and TRBJ2-5 gives the whole variable domain KAGVTQTPRYLIKTRGQQVTLSCSPISGHRSVSWYQQTPGQGLQFLFEYFSETQRNKGNFPGRFSGRQFSNSRSEMNVSTLELGDSALYLCASSLNRVWQETQYFGPGTRLLVL.

There are a few counts of this clonotype. The chain employs TRBV27 and TRBJ1-2; 7 bases align to TRBD1. Germline CDR1 MNHEY, CDR2 SMNVEV (reference sequence). With 5 bases clipped from V and 8 bases from J, the junction kept 8 bases outside the gene matches. The CDR3 contains 13 residues. This CDR3 reads CASSGNTGEGYTF. The CDR3 bases are TGTGCCAGCAGTGGGAACACAGGGGAGGGCTACACCTTC.

This clonotype occurred a few times. The V call is TRBV6-1, the J call TRBJ2-5, with 7 bases matching TRBD2. CDR1 is MNHNS, CDR2 SASEGT, per germline. Trimming at V came to 8 bases and at J to 5 bases, leaving 2 bases not matched to a gene. This CDR3 has 11 amino acids. The DNA of the CDR3 is TGTGCCAGCGTCGGGGGGGAGACCCAGTACTTC. Protein: CASVGGETQYF.

Only a few counts were recorded for this clonotype. The chain combines TRBV3-1 with TRBJ2-3, with D tentatively TRBD2 (6 bases). The V end lost 8 bases, the J end lost 2 bases, and 14 bases lay between the germline ends. The CDR3 is 14 amino acids. Germline V lookup: CDR1 LGHDT, CDR2 YNNKEL (reference sequence). The CDR3 is CASGASEDTDTQYF. In nucleotides, the CDR3 is TGTGCCAGCGGTGCTAGCGAGGACACAGATACGCAGTATTTT.

This clonotype was observed many times. The chain uses TRBV5-5 and TRBJ1-4; TRBD1 might be the D (6 bases). CDR3 length: 18 residues. Looked up from germline, CDR1 is SGHKS and CDR2 is YYEKEE (reference sequence). The V end was cut by 4 bases, the J end by 0 bases, with 19 bases between. CDR3 loop: CASSPWGAPTPTNEKLFF. The CDR3 DNA is TGTGCCAGCAGCCCGTGGGGGGCGCCTACGCCAACTAATGAAAAACTGTTTTTT.

This chain uses TRBV2 with TRBJ2-5; TRBD1 or TRBD2 may be the D gene (6 bases each). The germline V and J ends were trimmed by 6 bases and 4 bases, with 15 bases remaining between them. CDR1 and CDR2 (germline): SNHLY, FYNNEI. The CDR3 is 14 residues long. The CDR3 loop is CASRGRGGGETQYF. Written as DNA, the CDR3 is TGTGCCAGCAGGGGCAGGGGAGGCGGAGAGACCCAGTACTTC.

This clonotype turned up a few times. The rearrangement joins TRBV5-4 to TRBJ2-1; unclear D gene. V lost 0 bases and J lost 14, with 15 bases in between. CDR1 and CDR2 from the germline V gene are SGHNT and YYREEE (reference sequence). The CDR3 runs 13 residues. Written as DNA, the CDR3 is TGTGCCAGCAGCTTGGGGGCCTCAGTTGGGGAGTTCTTC. Its translation: CASSLGASVGEFF.

This clonotype was seen a few times. The CDR3 nucleotides are TGCAGTTTAGACCATTACAATGAGCAGTTCTTC. This gives the protein CSLDHYNEQFF. The V gene is TRBV20-1, the J gene TRBJ2-1, with no clear D. Germline CDR1 DFQATT, CDR2 SNEGSKA (reference sequence). V lost 8 bases, J lost 4 bases, and 9 bases lay in between. This CDR3 comprises 11 residues.

This clonotype was detected only a few times. V is TRBV4-2 and J is TRBJ1-2; TRBD1 agrees at 7 bases. The CDR3 covers 13 residues. V lost 1 base to trimming and J lost 7 bases; unmatched junction nucleotides: 3. Germline V gives CDR1 LGHNA, CDR2 YNFKEQ. CDR3 bases: TGTGCCAGCAGCCAAGGAACAGGGGCTGGCTACACCTTC. As protein: CASSQGTGAGYTF.

The V and J genes are TRBV20-1 and TRBJ2-3; 9 bases match TRBD2. Germline trimming cut 2 bases from V and 0 bases from J; bases unmatched to any gene: 3. This CDR3 contains 15 residues. The germline V gene has CDR1 DFQATT and CDR2 SNEGSKA (reference sequence). The CDR3 DNA is TGCAGTGCTAGATCAAGCGGGGGGAGCACAGATACGCAGTATTTT. Translation gives CSARSSGGSTDTQYF.